The rows below give T cell receptor beta chains drawn from one sample of a study of T-cell reconstitution after alpha-beta-depleted transplantation in children. TCRdb itself ran the PCR reads through MiXCR, one entry per CDR3 protein. This sample has some 390,000 distinct CDR3 sequences, with roughly 20% found just once. The sample here was PBMCs from the stem cell graft donor, taken from the stem cell graft. The receptors were sampled from a human donor who donated a stem cell graft to a child with acute myeloid leukemia. The CDR3 runs from the conserved cysteine through the conserved F or W.

TRBJ2-5 TRBV20-1 13 CSAFGTGTETQYF
TRBJ2-3 TRBV6-2/TRBV6-3 13 CASSFSSSDTQYF
TRBJ1-2 TRBV12-3/TRBV12-4 14 CASSRRQGLYGYTF
TRBJ1-5 TRBV20-1 13 CSARTTGTQPQHF
TRBJ1-5 TRBV27 15 CASRVGSISNQPQHF
TRBJ2-1 TRBV12-3/TRBV12-4 16 CASRPALAGSYNEQFF
TRBJ2-6 TRBV27 15 CASSLDPSGANVLTF
TRBJ2-1 TRBV27 13 CASTRGSYNEQFF
TRBJ2-1 TRBV24-1 11 CATSFGVEQFF
TRBJ2-7 TRBV29-1 16 CSVEEPTTRGTYEQYF
TRBJ1-2 TRBV11-2 15 CASSLDYRGRDGYTF
TRBJ2-1 TRBV28 14 CASSFGNRPNEQFF
TRBJ2-7 TRBV20-1 13 CSASASGIYEQYF
TRBJ1-5 TRBV20-1 14 CSARDLRENQPQHF
TRBJ2-7 TRBV28 18 CASSLFFEGDRSSYEQYF
TRBJ1-1 TRBV20-1 15 CSARGTGTEPTEAFF
TRBJ2-7 TRBV5-6 14 CASSLGLPPYEQYF
TRBJ2-1 TRBV28 12 CASSPYRNEQFF
TRBJ1-1 TRBV20-1 13 CSARAKTISEAFF
TRBJ2-1 TRBV20-1 16 CSARDPASNAYNEQFF